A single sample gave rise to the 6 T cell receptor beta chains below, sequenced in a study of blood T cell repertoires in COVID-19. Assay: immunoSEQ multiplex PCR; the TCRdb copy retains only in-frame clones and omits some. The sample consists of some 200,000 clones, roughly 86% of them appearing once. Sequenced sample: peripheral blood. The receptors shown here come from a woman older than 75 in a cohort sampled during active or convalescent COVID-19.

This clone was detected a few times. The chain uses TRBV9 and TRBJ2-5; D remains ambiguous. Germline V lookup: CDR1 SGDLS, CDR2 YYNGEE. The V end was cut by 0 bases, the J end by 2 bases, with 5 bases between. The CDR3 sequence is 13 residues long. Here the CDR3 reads CASSVAPQETQYF. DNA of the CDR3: TGTGCCAGCAGCGTAGCCCCGCAAGAGACCCAGTACTTC.

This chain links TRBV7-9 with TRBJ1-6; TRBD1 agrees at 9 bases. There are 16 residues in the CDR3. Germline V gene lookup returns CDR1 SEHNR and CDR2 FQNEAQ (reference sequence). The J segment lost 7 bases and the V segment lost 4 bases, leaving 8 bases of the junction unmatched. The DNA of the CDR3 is TGTGCCAGCAGCTCCAACCTAGGACAGGGGAATTCACCCCTCCACTTT. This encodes CASSSNLGQGNSPLHF.

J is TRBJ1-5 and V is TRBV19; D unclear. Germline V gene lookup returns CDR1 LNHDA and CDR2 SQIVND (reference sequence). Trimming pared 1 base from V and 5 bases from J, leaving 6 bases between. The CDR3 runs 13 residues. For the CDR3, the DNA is TGTGCCAGTAGTATAGTCACACATCAGCCCCAGCATTTT. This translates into CASSIVTHQPQHF.

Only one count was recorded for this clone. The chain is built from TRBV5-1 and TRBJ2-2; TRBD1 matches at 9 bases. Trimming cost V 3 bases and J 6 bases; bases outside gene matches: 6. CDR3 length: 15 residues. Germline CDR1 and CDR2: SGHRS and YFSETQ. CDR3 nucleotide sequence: TGCGCCAGCAGCTCGGAGGGACAGGGTCCCGGGGAGCTGTTTTTT. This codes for CASSSEGQGPGELFF.

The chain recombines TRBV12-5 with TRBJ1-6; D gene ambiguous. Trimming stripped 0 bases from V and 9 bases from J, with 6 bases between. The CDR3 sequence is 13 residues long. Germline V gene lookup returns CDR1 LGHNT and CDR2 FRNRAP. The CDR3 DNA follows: TGTGCTAGTGGTTTGGTTATCGGTTCACCCCTCCACTTT. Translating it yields CASGLVIGSPLHF.

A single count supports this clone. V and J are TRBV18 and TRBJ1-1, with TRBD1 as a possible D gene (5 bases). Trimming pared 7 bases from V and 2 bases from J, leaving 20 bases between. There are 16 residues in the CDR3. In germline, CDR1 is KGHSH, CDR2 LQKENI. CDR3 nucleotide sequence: TGTGCCAGCTTATCAGGTGTTCAGGGCATTAACACTGAAGCTTTCTTT. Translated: CASLSGVQGINTEAFF.